The source of this T cell receptor beta chain is a study of vaccination and CD4 T cells after COVID-19. The Oncomine TCR Beta short-read assay sequenced DNA from cultured CD4+ T cells. TCRdb passed the PCR reads through MiXCR, listing each CDR3 protein once. Found here are some 2,900 distinct CDR3 sequences, 25% to 30% of them singletons; the top ten hold 65%. Sample treatment: roughly ten-day PBMC culture with coronavirus spike peptide pools or control peptides (ViraFEST assay). CD4+ T-cell collection from the unexposed donor predated the COVID-19 pandemic (2011-2018). The CDR3 contains 16 residues. The V gene lost 6 bases and the J gene lost 1 base, with 18 bases spanning the gap. CDR1 is MNHEY, CDR2 SVGEGT, per germline. This clonotype has more than one count but fewer than ten. Its antigen is unknown.

Sequencing used CD4+ T cells from blood, cultured in vitro. The V and J genes are TRBV6-2 or TRBV6-3 and TRBJ2-5; D is perhaps TRBD1 (6 bases). The sequence was collected from a human donor in good health. The CDR3 DNA reads as TGTGCCAGCAGCGCAATACAGGGATGGAGCCAAGAGACCCAGTACTTC. Its protein product is CASSAIQGWSQETQYF.